These 5 T cell receptor beta chains originate from one sample sequenced in a study of shared clonotypes between healthy human individuals. Clones were read by immunoSEQ multiplex PCR, and TCRdb kept only the in-frame ones, dropping some. The repertoire has about 580,000 clones, 95% to 98% of them found once; the top ten carry approximately 0.3%. Cells designated naive CD8 were CD45RO-negative and were positively selected for CCR7, with terminally differentiated effector memory CD45RA+ cells excluded. Sequencing was performed on naive CD8+ T cells sorted from blood. These receptors all come from a man younger than 45 in good health.

This sequence joins TRBV5-1 and TRBJ2-7, with D perhaps matching TRBD1 (5 bases). Germline CDR1 is SGHRS and CDR2 is YFSETQ. This CDR3 region has 13 residues. Trimming removed 2 bases from V and 3 bases from J, with 9 bases in between. CDR3 coding DNA: TGCGCCAGCAGCTTCGGACACAACTACGAGCAGTACTTC. Its protein product is CASSFGHNYEQYF.

CDR3 DNA: TGCAGCGTTGAAGACTCGCTCAACGTCCTGACTTTC. This gives the protein CSVEDSLNVLTF. This sequence joins TRBV29-1 and TRBJ2-6; unclear D gene. The V end was cut by 0 bases, the J end by 9 bases, with 6 bases between. The germline gives CDR1 SQVTM, CDR2 ANQGSEA. The CDR3 covers 12 residues.

V gene TRBV7-8 combines with J gene TRBJ2-1; 9 positions agree with TRBD1. Germline assignment: CDR1 SGHVS and CDR2 FQNEAQ. Unmatched junction bases numbered 5, after V lost 5 bases and J lost 6 bases. The CDR3 runs 14 residues. CDR3 in DNA: TGTGCCAGCAGCGAACGGGACAGGGTCAATGAGCAGTTCTTC. It codes for CASSERDRVNEQFF. Filled out from reference TRBV7-8 and TRBJ2-1, the complete variable domain reads GAGVSQSPRYKVAKRGQDVALRCDPISGHVSLFWYQQALGQGPEFLTYFQNEAQLDKSGLPSDRFFAERPEGSVSTLKIQRTQQEDSAVYLCASSERDRVNEQFFGPGTRLTVL.

The J gene is TRBJ2-2, the V gene TRBV27, with 9 positions matching TRBD1. Germline V gene sequence: CDR1 MNHEY, CDR2 SMNVEV (reference sequence). Unmatched junction bases numbered 4, after V lost 5 bases and J lost 3 bases. This CDR3 contains 15 residues. In DNA form, the CDR3 reads TGTGCCAGCAGTGAGACAGGGGGATACACCGGGGAGCTGTTTTTT. Its protein is CASSETGGYTGELFF.

This clone was observed a single time. The V and J genes are TRBV10-3 and TRBJ2-1; D possibly corresponds to TRBD2 (6 bases). V lost 2 bases to trimming and J lost 9 bases, with 17 bases between them. Germline V gene data show CDR1 as ENHRY and CDR2 as SYGVKD. This CDR3 comprises 15 residues. CDR3 region: CAISEQGSTGVEQFF. Written as DNA, the CDR3 is TGTGCCATCAGTGAGCAGGGAAGTACGGGGGTTGAGCAGTTCTTC.